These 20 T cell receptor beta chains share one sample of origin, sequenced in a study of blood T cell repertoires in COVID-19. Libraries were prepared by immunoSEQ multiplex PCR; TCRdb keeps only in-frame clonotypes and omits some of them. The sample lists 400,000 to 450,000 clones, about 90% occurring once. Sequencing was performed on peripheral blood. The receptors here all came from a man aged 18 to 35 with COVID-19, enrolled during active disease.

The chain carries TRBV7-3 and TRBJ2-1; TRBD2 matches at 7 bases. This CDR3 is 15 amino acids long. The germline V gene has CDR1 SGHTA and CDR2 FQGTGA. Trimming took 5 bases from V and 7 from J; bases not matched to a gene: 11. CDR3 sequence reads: CASSTQAGAGNEQFF. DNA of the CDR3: TGTGCCAGCAGCACACAGGCCGGAGCGGGGAATGAGCAGTTCTTC. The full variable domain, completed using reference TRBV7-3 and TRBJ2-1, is GAGVSQTPSNKVTEKGKYVELRCDPISGHTALYWYRQSLGQGPEFLIYFQGTGAADDSGLPNDRFFAVRPEGSVSTLKIQRTERGDSAVYLCASSTQAGAGNEQFFGPGTRLTVL.

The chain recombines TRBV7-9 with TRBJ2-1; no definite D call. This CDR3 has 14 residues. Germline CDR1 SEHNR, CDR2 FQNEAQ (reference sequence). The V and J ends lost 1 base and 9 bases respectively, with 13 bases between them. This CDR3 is CASSLVPERSEQFF. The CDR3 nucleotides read TGTGCCAGCAGCTTAGTCCCAGAACGGAGTGAGCAGTTCTTC.

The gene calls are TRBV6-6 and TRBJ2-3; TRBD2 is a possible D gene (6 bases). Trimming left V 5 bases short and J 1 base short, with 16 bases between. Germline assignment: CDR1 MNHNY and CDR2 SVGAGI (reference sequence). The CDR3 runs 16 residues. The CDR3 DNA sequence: TGTGCCAGCAGTCTAGGGATCGGCGGGGGCACAGATACGCAGTATTTT. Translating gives CASSLGIGGGTDTQYF.

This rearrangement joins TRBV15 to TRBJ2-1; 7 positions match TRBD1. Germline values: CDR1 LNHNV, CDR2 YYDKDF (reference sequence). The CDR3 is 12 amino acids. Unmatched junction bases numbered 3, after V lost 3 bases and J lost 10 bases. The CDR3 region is CATSRDRQEQFF. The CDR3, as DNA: TGTGCCACCAGCAGGGACAGGCAGGAGCAGTTCTTC.

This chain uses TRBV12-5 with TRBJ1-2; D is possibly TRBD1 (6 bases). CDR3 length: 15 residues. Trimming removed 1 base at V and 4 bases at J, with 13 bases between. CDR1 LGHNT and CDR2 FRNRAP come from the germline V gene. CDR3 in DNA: TGTGCTAGTGGTTTGGCCACGGGGGGCGTCTATGGCTACACCTTC. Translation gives CASGLATGGVYGYTF.

CDR3 loop: CTSSPRDRGIPNPDQETQYF. CDR3 DNA sequence: TGCACCAGCAGCCCGCGGGACAGGGGGATTCCAAACCCTGATCAAGAGACCCAGTACTTC. V is TRBV1 and J is TRBJ2-5; the table's TRBD1 call for D was not verified on the DNA. TRBV1 is termed a pseudogene. The CDR3 has 20 residues.

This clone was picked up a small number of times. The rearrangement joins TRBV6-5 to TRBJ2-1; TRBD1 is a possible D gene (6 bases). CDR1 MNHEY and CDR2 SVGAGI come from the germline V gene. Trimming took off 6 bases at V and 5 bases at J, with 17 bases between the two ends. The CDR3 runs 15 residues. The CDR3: CASRPHNRDNNEQFF. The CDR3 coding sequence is TGTGCCAGCAGACCCCATAACCGGGACAACAATGAGCAGTTCTTC.

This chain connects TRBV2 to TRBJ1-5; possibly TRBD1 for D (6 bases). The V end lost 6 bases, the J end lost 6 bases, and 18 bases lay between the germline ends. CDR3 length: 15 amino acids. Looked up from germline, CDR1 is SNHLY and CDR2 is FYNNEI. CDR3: CASRIGQSAGQPQHF. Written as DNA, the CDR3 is TGTGCCAGCAGAATAGGACAGTCAGCCGGTCAGCCCCAGCATTTT. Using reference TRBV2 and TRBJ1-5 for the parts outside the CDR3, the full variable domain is EPEVTQTPSHQVTQMGQEVILRCVPISNHLYFYWYRQILGQKVEFLVSFYNNEISEKSEIFDDQFSVERPDGSNFTLKIRSTKLEDSAMYFCASRIGQSAGQPQHFGDGTRLSIL.

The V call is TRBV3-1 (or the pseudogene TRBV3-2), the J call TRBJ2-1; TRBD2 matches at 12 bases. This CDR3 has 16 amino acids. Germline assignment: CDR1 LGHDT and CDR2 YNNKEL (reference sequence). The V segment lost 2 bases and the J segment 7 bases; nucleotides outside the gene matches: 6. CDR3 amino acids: CASSQPTTSGSNEQFF. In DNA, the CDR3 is TGTGCCAGCAGCCAACCCACGACTAGCGGGAGTAATGAGCAGTTCTTC.

The CDR3 loop is CASSLVTGGSNQPQHF. The DNA for the CDR3 is TGTGCCAGCAGTTTGGTCACAGGGGGGAGCAATCAGCCCCAGCATTTT. The V call is TRBV28, the J call TRBJ1-5; 8 bases are shared with TRBD1. From germline, CDR1 is MDHEN and CDR2 SYDVKM. Germline trimming cut 3 bases from V and 1 base from J; bases unmatched to any gene: 5. The CDR3 loop spans 16 amino acids.

The CDR3 reads CASSLGPDRYGYTF. For the CDR3, the DNA is TGTGCCAGCAGCTTAGGACCGGACAGATATGGCTACACCTTC. The chain couples TRBV7-2 to TRBJ1-2, with D possibly TRBD1 on 6 matching bases. The V gene lost 1 base and the J gene lost 5 bases, with 11 bases spanning the gap. This CDR3 is built from 14 residues. Germline V gene lookup returns CDR1 SGHTA and CDR2 FQGNSA.

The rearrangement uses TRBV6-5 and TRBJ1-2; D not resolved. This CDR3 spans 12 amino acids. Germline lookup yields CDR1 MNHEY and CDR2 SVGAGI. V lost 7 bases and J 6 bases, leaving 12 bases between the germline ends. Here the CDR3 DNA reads TGTGCCAGCAAGATCGGGGTTAATGGCTACACCTTC. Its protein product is CASKIGVNGYTF.

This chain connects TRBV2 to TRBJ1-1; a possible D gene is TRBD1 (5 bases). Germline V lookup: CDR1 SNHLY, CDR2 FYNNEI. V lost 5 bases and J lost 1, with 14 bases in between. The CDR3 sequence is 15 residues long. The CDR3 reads CASSPISTANTEAFF. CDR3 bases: TGTGCCAGCAGTCCCATCTCGACAGCGAACACTGAAGCTTTCTTT.

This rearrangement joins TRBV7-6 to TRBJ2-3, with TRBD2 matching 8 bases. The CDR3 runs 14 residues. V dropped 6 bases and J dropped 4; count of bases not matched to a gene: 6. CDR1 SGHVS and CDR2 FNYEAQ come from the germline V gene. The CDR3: CASSRGTSADTQYF. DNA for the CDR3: TGTGCCAGCAGTCGTGGGACTAGTGCAGATACGCAGTATTTT.

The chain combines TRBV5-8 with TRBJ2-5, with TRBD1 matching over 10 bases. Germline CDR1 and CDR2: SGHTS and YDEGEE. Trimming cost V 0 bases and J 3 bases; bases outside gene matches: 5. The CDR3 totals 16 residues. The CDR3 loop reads CASSLVIGTGEETQYF. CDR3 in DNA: TGTGCCAGCAGCTTGGTTATAGGGACAGGGGAAGAGACCCAGTACTTC. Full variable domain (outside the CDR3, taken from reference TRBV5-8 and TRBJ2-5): EAGVTQSPTHLIKTRGQQATLRCSPISGHTSVYWYQQALGLGLQFLLWYDEGEERNRGNFPPRFSGRQFPNYSSELNVNALELEDSALYLCASSLVIGTGEETQYFGPGTRLLVL.

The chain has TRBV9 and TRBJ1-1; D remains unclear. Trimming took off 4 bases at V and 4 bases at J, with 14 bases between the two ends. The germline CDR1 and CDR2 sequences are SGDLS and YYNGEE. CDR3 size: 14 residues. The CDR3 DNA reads TGTGCCAGCAGCCTTAATCCAGGTAGCACTGAAGCTTTCTTT. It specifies CASSLNPGSTEAFF.

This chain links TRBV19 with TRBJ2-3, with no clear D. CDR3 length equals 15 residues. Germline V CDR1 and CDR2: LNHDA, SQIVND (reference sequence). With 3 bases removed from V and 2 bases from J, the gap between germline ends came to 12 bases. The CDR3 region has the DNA TGTGCCAGTAGTATTCAGCAGGCCCCCACAGATACGCAGTATTTT. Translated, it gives CASSIQQAPTDTQYF. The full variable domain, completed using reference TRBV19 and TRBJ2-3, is DGGITQSPKYLFRKEGQNVTLSCEQNLNHDAMYWYRQDPGQGLRLIYYSQIVNDFQKGDIAEGYSVSREKKESFPLTVTSAQKNPTAFYLCASSIQQAPTDTQYFGPGTRLTVL.

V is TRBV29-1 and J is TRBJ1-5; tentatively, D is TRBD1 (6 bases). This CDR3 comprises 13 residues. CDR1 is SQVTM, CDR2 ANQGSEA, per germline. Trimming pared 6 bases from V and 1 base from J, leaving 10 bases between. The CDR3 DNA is TGCAGCGTCTCAGGGGCCAGCAATCAGCCCCAGCATTTT. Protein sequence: CSVSGASNQPQHF.

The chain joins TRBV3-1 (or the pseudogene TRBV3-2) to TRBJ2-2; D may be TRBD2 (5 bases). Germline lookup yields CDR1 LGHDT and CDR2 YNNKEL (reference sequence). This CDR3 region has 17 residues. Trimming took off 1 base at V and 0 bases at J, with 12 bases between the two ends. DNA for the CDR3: TGTGCCAGCAGCCAAGCCCTGTCTAGCTCGAACACCGGGGAGCTGTTTTTT. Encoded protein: CASSQALSSSNTGELFF.

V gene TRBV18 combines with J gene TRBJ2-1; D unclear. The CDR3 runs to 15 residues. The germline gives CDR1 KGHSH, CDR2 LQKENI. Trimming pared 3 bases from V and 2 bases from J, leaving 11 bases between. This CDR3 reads CASSPSGSPYNEQFF. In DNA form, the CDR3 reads TGTGCCAGCTCACCTTCAGGAAGTCCCTACAATGAGCAGTTCTTC.